Presented here are 32 T cell receptor beta chains from one specimen sequenced in a study of blood T cells in healthy people across ages. Together with a sample-barcoded 5' primer, a J-beta primer mix was included in a second PCR lasting about 7 to 11 cycles. MiXCR, applied by TCRdb to the 5' RACE reads, yields one record per CDR3 protein. Of hundreds of thousands of distinct CDR3 sequences listed, more than 45% were seen once; the top ten hold around 23%. The sequencing sample was made of blood. All receptors derive from a man aged 80 or over in good health.

The chain couples TRBV5-5 to TRBJ2-5, with TRBD1 identical over 10 bases. Germline V gene lookup returns CDR1 SGHKS and CDR2 YYEKEE (reference sequence). Losses at the gene ends were 2 bases for V and 5 bases for J; bases not matched to a gene: 9. There are 16 residues in the CDR3. The CDR3 region has the DNA TGTGCCAGCAGCTTCGGGTCCGGGACAGGGGCCGAGACCCAGTACTTC. Its protein is CASSFGSGTGAETQYF.

V and J are TRBV4-2 and TRBJ1-4; D remains ambiguous. Per germline, CDR1 LGHNA and CDR2 YNFKEQ. The CDR3 runs to 15 residues. V dropped 0 bases and J dropped 3 bases, with 8 bases sitting between them. CDR3 in amino acids: CASSQDLTANEKLFF. CDR3 nucleotides: TGTGCCAGCAGCCAAGATCTGACCGCTAATGAAAAACTGTTTTTT.

The chain recombines TRBV7-9 with TRBJ1-1; no firm D call. The CDR3 has 15 amino acids. V was trimmed by 1 base and J by 4 bases, leaving 13 bases between them. Germline CDR1 reads SEHNR; CDR2 reads FQNEAQ (reference sequence). The CDR3 spells CASSLDSVQVTEAFF. The CDR3 DNA sequence: TGTGCCAGCAGCTTAGATTCGGTTCAGGTCACTGAAGCTTTCTTT.

J is TRBJ1-2 and V is TRBV7-2; D gene unclear. Germline V gives CDR1 SGHTA, CDR2 FQGNSA. This CDR3 has 12 amino acids. The V gene lost 7 bases and the J gene lost 4 bases, with 10 bases spanning the gap. The CDR3 DNA is TGTGCCAGCACCGGGGATCCCTATGGCTACACCTTC. Translated: CASTGDPYGYTF.

V gene TRBV28 combines with J gene TRBJ2-5, with 8 bases aligning to TRBD2. With 6 bases clipped from V and 1 base from J, the junction kept 10 bases outside the gene matches. The germline gives CDR1 MDHEN, CDR2 SYDVKM. The CDR3 extends over 16 amino acids. CDR3 coding DNA: TGTGCCAGCAGCCGTTACGGGACTAGAGTCCAAGAGACCCAGTACTTC. This translates into CASSRYGTRVQETQYF.

This clonotype was seen many times. The chain couples TRBV6-1 to TRBJ2-1, with TRBD1 as a possible D gene (6 bases). Germline-derived CDR1 and CDR2 are MNHNS and SASEGT. V was pared by 2 bases and J by 0 bases, with 14 bases between. CDR3 length: 17 amino acids. CDR3 sequence reads: CASSETQRGGSYNEQFF. The DNA for the CDR3 is TGTGCCAGCAGTGAAACCCAACGAGGGGGCTCCTACAATGAGCAGTTCTTC.

The chain combines TRBV20-1 with TRBJ2-7; a possible D gene is TRBD2 (6 bases). The CDR3 runs to 13 residues. Trimming cost V 6 bases and J 9 bases, with 21 bases left between them. From germline, CDR1 is DFQATT and CDR2 SNEGSKA (reference sequence). The CDR3: CSAPPVGEAGQYF. Written as DNA, the CDR3 is TGCAGTGCCCCCCCCGTGGGGGAGGCCGGGCAGTACTTC.

The chain carries TRBV7-3 and TRBJ2-3; TRBD2 matches at 7 bases. Germline V lookup: CDR1 SGHTA, CDR2 FQGTGA. J gave up 1 base and V 3 bases, and 4 bases lay outside the gene matches. The CDR3 extends over 15 amino acids. Written as DNA, the CDR3 is TGTGCCAGCAGCTTTGTCGCGGGGGGCACAGATACGCAGTATTTT. It translates to CASSFVAGGTDTQYF.

The J gene is TRBJ2-1, the V gene TRBV5-1, with TRBD2 matching 9 bases. The CDR3 runs 18 residues. Per germline, CDR1 SGHRS and CDR2 YFSETQ. The trim removed 4 bases at V and 6 bases at J, leaving 17 bases unmatched. CDR3 region: CASSPASVAGGWRNEQFF. CDR3 sequence (DNA): TGCGCCAGCAGCCCGGCGTCGGTGGCGGGAGGGTGGCGCAATGAGCAGTTCTTC.

The rearrangement links TRBV10-3 to TRBJ2-1; 12 nucleotides agree with TRBD1. The germline gives CDR1 ENHRY, CDR2 SYGVKD. Trimming took 0 bases from V and 8 from J; bases not matched to a gene: 5. The CDR3 totals 16 residues. The CDR3 protein is CAISESGTGGRDEQFF. The CDR3 coding sequence is TGTGCCATCAGTGAGTCTGGGACAGGGGGCCGCGATGAGCAGTTCTTC.

The chain recombines TRBV7-8 with TRBJ2-3, with 9 nucleotides matching TRBD2. Looked up from germline, CDR1 is SGHVS and CDR2 is FQNEAQ. V dropped 1 base and J dropped 5; count of bases not matched to a gene: 10. CDR3 size: 17 residues. Written as DNA, the CDR3 is TGTGCCAGCAGCTTAGTTTTAGCGGGGGAAAGGGTAGATACGCAGTATTTT. Amino acid sequence: CASSLVLAGERVDTQYF.

A remark on this clonotype: Its ends do not fully match the called genes, so a read error is possible. The chain couples TRBV20-1 to TRBJ2-7; perhaps TRBD2 as D (5 bases). This CDR3 contains 14 residues. CDR1 and CDR2 from the germline V gene are DFQATT and SNEGSKA (reference sequence). CDR3 loop: CSAGRGQLGYEQYF. CDR3 sequence (DNA): TGCAGTGCTGGACGGGGTCAGTTGGGCTACGAGCAGTACTTT.

The rearrangement links TRBV6-5 to TRBJ2-7; D unresolved. From germline, CDR1 is MNHEY and CDR2 SVGAGI. This CDR3 has 14 residues. Trimming took 7 bases from V and 7 from J, leaving 20 bases between them. DNA of the CDR3: TGTGCCAGCATCAGTTCCCTTCGACGGAATGAGCAGTACTTC. Translating gives CASISSLRRNEQYF.

The CDR3 spells CSARTTTDTQYF. CDR3 DNA: TGCAGTGCTCGTACAACAACAGATACGCAGTATTTT. V gene TRBV20-1 combines with J gene TRBJ2-3, with D unclear. CDR1 and CDR2 (germline): DFQATT, SNEGSKA (reference sequence). The CDR3 has 12 amino acids. Between the trimmed V and J ends, which lost 5 bases and 3 bases, there was a span of 9 bases.

This clonotype has more than one count but fewer than ten. This chain links TRBV28 with TRBJ2-7; possible D gene TRBD2, 7 bases. The CDR3 sequence is 15 residues long. Germline loops: CDR1 MDHEN, CDR2 SYDVKM. The V end was cut by 2 bases, the J end by 4 bases, with 15 bases between. The CDR3 DNA is TGTGCCAGCAGTTTAAGGGGGGGGAGGGATTACGAGCAGTACTTC. Its translation is CASSLRGGRDYEQYF. Full variable domain (rest looked up from reference TRBV28 and TRBJ2-7): DVKVTQSSRYLVKRTGEKVFLECVQDMDHENMFWYRQDPGLGLRLIYFSYDVKMKEKGDIPEGYSVSREKKERFSLILESASTNQTSMYLCASSLRGGRDYEQYFGPGTRLTVT.

The table lists this clonotype with a few counts. V gene TRBV6-5 combines with J gene TRBJ2-7; 11 bases fit TRBD1. The length of the CDR3 is 14 residues. Germline CDR1 is MNHEY and CDR2 is SVGAGI. With 10 bases clipped from V and 4 bases from J, the junction kept 9 bases outside the gene matches. CDR3 in amino acids: CATHRTGGDYEQYF. The CDR3 DNA follows: TGTGCCACCCACCGGACAGGGGGCGATTACGAGCAGTACTTC.

This clonotype was observed a handful of times. The chain combines TRBV20-1 with TRBJ1-2; 8 bases are shared with TRBD1. Losses at the gene ends were 5 bases for V and 5 bases for J; bases not matched to a gene: 4. CDR1 and CDR2 from the germline V gene are DFQATT and SNEGSKA (reference sequence). The CDR3 runs 12 residues. The CDR3 loop is CSAADRGYGYTF. In DNA form, the CDR3 reads TGCAGTGCTGCAGACAGGGGATATGGCTACACCTTC.

The J gene is TRBJ2-3, the V gene TRBV7-2, with 8 nucleotides matching TRBD1. With V trimmed by 2 bases and J by 2 bases, 3 bases remained unmatched. Germline CDR1 is SGHTA and CDR2 is FQGNSA. This CDR3 is 15 amino acids long. The CDR3 protein is CASSLLGQATDTQYF. The CDR3 DNA follows: TGTGCCAGCAGCTTATTGGGACAGGCCACAGATACGCAGTATTTT.

The gene calls are TRBV25-1 and TRBJ2-5; 11 bases match TRBD2. Germline-derived CDR1 and CDR2 are MGHDK and SYGVNS. After removal of 8 bases from V and 11 bases from J, the junction contained 13 bases not matched to a gene. This CDR3 spans 14 amino acids. As DNA, the CDR3 is TGTGCCAGCGTAGCGGGAGGGTATGTGGCTGAGCAGTACTTC. As protein: CASVAGGYVAEQYF.

This clonotype was observed a few times. The V call is TRBV6-6, the J call TRBJ1-5, with 8 positions matching TRBD1. Germline V gives CDR1 MNHNY, CDR2 SVGAGI (reference sequence). This CDR3 is 16 amino acids long. With V trimmed by 6 bases and J by 0 bases, 7 bases remained unmatched. This chain's CDR3 is CASSGQGSYSNQPQHF. In DNA, the CDR3 is TGTGCCAGCAGCGGACAGGGATCATATAGCAATCAGCCCCAGCATTTT.

The chain links TRBV7-3 to TRBJ2-3; 12 bases line up with TRBD2. The V gene end was trimmed by 4 bases and the J gene end by 7 bases; junction bases not matched to a gene: 15. This CDR3 is built from 18 residues. Looked up from germline, CDR1 is SGHTA and CDR2 is FQGTGA. This CDR3 is CASSSKPTGTSGLNTQYF. The CDR3 DNA follows: TGTGCCAGCAGCTCGAAACCTACCGGGACTAGCGGGTTAAATACGCAGTATTTT.

The chain is built from TRBV9 and TRBJ2-1; tentatively, D is TRBD1 or TRBD2 (5 bases each). Trimming took off 0 bases at V and 7 bases at J, with 14 bases between the two ends. The germline CDR1 and CDR2 sequences are SGDLS and YYNGEE. The CDR3 consists of 15 residues. DNA for the CDR3: TGTGCCAGCAGCGTAGCAGGGCCGGGCGGGAATGAGCAGTTCTTC. Translated: CASSVAGPGGNEQFF.

The V and J genes are TRBV12-3 or TRBV12-4 and TRBJ2-5; 10 bases map to TRBD2. The CDR3 spans 16 residues. V trimming: 5 bases; J trimming: 1 base; junction bases outside the gene matches: 7. CDR3 sequence (DNA): TGTGCCAGCAGTCCGTTTACTAGCGGGACCCAAGAGACCCAGTACTTC. It codes for CASSPFTSGTQETQYF.

The rearrangement uses TRBV21-1 and TRBJ2-3; whether TRBD2, the table's D call, matches the DNA was not checked. TRBV21-1 is tagged as a pseudogene. The CDR3 covers 13 residues. CDR3 nucleotides: TGTGCCAGCAGCAAACTGGAGGGCGGCACGCAGTATTTT. It translates to CASSKLEGGTQYF.

The sample holds many counts of this clonotype. For the CDR3, the DNA is TGCAGCGTTGAGGGGACCTACGAGCAGTACTTC. Amino acids: CSVEGTYEQYF. The chain carries TRBV29-1 and TRBJ2-7; D is unclear. This CDR3 contains 11 residues. In germline, CDR1 is SQVTM, CDR2 ANQGSEA. V shed 3 bases and J shed 2 bases, with 5 bases lying between them.

This clonotype was observed a single time. The chain employs TRBV15 and TRBJ2-4; possibly TRBD2 for D (6 bases). Near its end, the DNA agrees better with TRBJ2-7, so the J call may be wrong. CDR3 length: 14 residues. Looked up from germline, CDR1 is LNHNV and CDR2 is YYDKDF (reference sequence). The CDR3 nucleotides are TGTGCCACCAGCTTCCGGAGGGGAAACTACGAGCAGTACTTC. It encodes CATSFRRGNYEQYF.

This sequence joins TRBV7-2 and TRBJ2-7; D not resolved. The CDR3 consists of 14 residues. Between the trimmed V and J ends, which lost 7 bases and 6 bases, there was a span of 19 bases. Germline values: CDR1 SGHTA, CDR2 FQGNSA. For the CDR3, the DNA is TGTGCCAGCACCGTGGATGGACCACGGTCCGAGCAGTACTTC. Its protein is CASTVDGPRSEQYF. The variable domain in full, with the rest retrieved from reference TRBV7-2 and TRBJ2-7, is GAGVSQSPSNKVTEKGKDVELRCDPISGHTALYWYRQSLGQGLEFLIYFQGNSAPDKSGLPSDRFSAERTGGSVSTLTIQRTQQEDSAVYLCASTVDGPRSEQYFGPGTRLTVT.

J is TRBJ2-2 and V is TRBV3-1; D is ambiguous. Germline values: CDR1 LGHDT, CDR2 YNNKEL (reference sequence). V lost 4 bases and J lost 4, with 10 bases in between. The CDR3 runs 14 residues. CDR3 residues: CASSPSYSTGELFF. The CDR3 DNA sequence: TGTGCCAGCAGCCCCTCCTACAGCACCGGGGAGCTGTTTTTT. Full variable domain (missing parts from reference TRBV3-1 and TRBJ2-2): DTAVSQTPKYLVTQMGNDKSIKCEQNLGHDTMYWYKQDSKKFLKIMFSYNNKELIINETVPNRFSPKSPDKAHLNLHINSLELGDSAVYFCASSPSYSTGELFFGEGSRLTVL.

V is TRBV12-3 or TRBV12-4 and J is TRBJ2-5; D may be TRBD2 (6 bases). V was trimmed by 6 bases and J by 9 bases, leaving 20 bases between them. This CDR3 is built from 14 residues. The DNA of the CDR3 is TGTGCCAGCAGAAGGGACTTATCTTGGGGGGCCCAGTACTTC. Protein sequence: CASRRDLSWGAQYF.

The V and J genes are TRBV20-1 and TRBJ2-4; maybe TRBD1 (5 bases). Trimming took 4 bases from V and 10 from J, leaving 14 bases between them. The CDR3 extends over 12 amino acids. Per the germline V gene, CDR1 is DFQATT and CDR2 is SNEGSKA (reference sequence). The DNA for the CDR3 is TGCAGTGCTATCCACAGGTACAGGATTCAGTACTTC. Protein product: CSAIHRYRIQYF.

The sample holds a few counts of this clonotype. The rearrangement joins TRBV7-9 to TRBJ1-5; maybe TRBD1 (5 bases). V lost 4 bases and J 4 bases, leaving 11 bases between the germline ends. CDR3 length equals 14 residues. Germline V gives CDR1 SEHNR, CDR2 FQNEAQ (reference sequence). In DNA, the CDR3 is TGTGCCAGCAGCTCCACAGGCCCGAATCAGCCCCAGCATTTT. Translating it yields CASSSTGPNQPQHF.

The sample holds a few counts of this clonotype. The rearrangement joins TRBV29-1 to TRBJ1-1; possible D gene TRBD1, 5 bases. Trimming stripped 5 bases from V and 2 bases from J, with 9 bases between. Germline CDR1 reads SQVTM; CDR2 reads ANQGSEA. The CDR3 spans 12 residues. CDR3 in DNA: TGCAGCGTTATCTGGACAAACACTGAAGCTTTCTTT. Protein: CSVIWTNTEAFF.